The rows below give T cell receptor beta chains drawn from one sample of a study of T cells in Graves' hyperthyroidism and ophthalmopathy. TCRdb analysed the multiplex PCR reads with MiXCR anew, one entry per CDR3 protein. The sample includes 550,000 to 650,000 distinct CDR3 sequences, approximately 14% of them seen just once. Source material: blood. The receptors stem from a woman aged 40 to 50 with Graves' hyperthyroidism. Each CDR3 is given with its conserved first and last residue. The order of the fields is V gene, D gene, clone size, CDR3 length, J gene, CDR3 protein, CDR3 DNA. A D gene is named only where the DNA matches it firmly. Only some rows state a clone size, as once, few, many or a class for expanded clones.

v_gene: TRBV18
d_gene: .
abundance: many
len: 14
j_gene: TRBJ1-1
CDR3aa: CASSPQEAGTEAFF
CDR3nt: TGTGCCAGCTCACCACAGGAAGCGGGCACTGAAGCTTTCTTT

v_gene: TRBV6-1
d_gene: TRBD1
abundance: many
len: 12
j_gene: TRBJ1-2
CDR3aa: CASGQGLYGYTF
CDR3nt: TGTGCCAGCGGACAGGGACTCTATGGCTACACCTTC

v_gene: TRBV7-6
d_gene: .
abundance: many
len: 15
j_gene: TRBJ1-5
CDR3aa: CASSLVSGSNQPQHF
CDR3nt: TGTGCCAGCAGCTTAGTTAGCGGGAGCAATCAGCCCCAGCATTTT

v_gene: TRBV29-1
d_gene: TRBD2
abundance: .
len: 12
j_gene: TRBJ2-1
CDR3aa: CSAGLAYNEQFF
CDR3nt: TGCAGCGCCGGACTAGCGTACAATGAGCAGTTCTTC

v_gene: TRBV7-2
d_gene: TRBD2
abundance: many
len: 15
j_gene: TRBJ2-1
CDR3aa: CASSLSWTSYNEQFF
CDR3nt: TGTGCCAGCAGTTTGAGCTGGACTAGCTACAATGAGCAGTTCTTC

v_gene: TRBV28
d_gene: TRBD1
abundance: many
len: 16
j_gene: TRBJ1-2
CDR3aa: CASSPRQGDRNYGYTF
CDR3nt: TGTGCCAGCAGTCCTCGACAGGGTGATAGGAACTATGGCTACACCTTC

v_gene: TRBV27
d_gene: TRBD2
abundance: many
len: 17
j_gene: TRBJ2-3
CDR3aa: CASSPLRLAGVPDTQYF
CDR3nt: TGTGCCAGCAGTCCACTTAGACTAGCGGGAGTACCAGATACGCAGTATTTT

v_gene: TRBV19
d_gene: .
abundance: few
len: 14
j_gene: TRBJ1-1
CDR3aa: CASSIDLYGAEAFF
CDR3nt: TGTGCCAGTAGTATAGATCTATACGGGGCCGAAGCTTTCTTT

v_gene: TRBV30
d_gene: TRBD1
abundance: many
len: 13
j_gene: TRBJ2-2
CDR3aa: CAWRLTGGRELFF
CDR3nt: TGTGCCTGGAGGCTAACAGGGGGCCGGGAGCTGTTTTTT

v_gene: TRBV11-2
d_gene: .
abundance: .
len: 12
j_gene: TRBJ2-1
CDR3aa: CASSLGTGTPFF
CDR3nt: TGTGCCAGCAGCTTAGGTACCGGAACTCCCTTCTTC

v_gene: TRBV6-2/TRBV6-3
d_gene: .
abundance: .
len: 17
j_gene: TRBJ2-6
CDR3aa: CASSYSSALSGANVLTF
CDR3nt: TGTGCCAGCAGTTACTCGAGCGCCCTCTCTGGGGCCAACGTCCTGACTTTC

v_gene: TRBV19
d_gene: .
abundance: few
len: 14
j_gene: TRBJ2-7
CDR3aa: CASSFNRSPYEQYF
CDR3nt: TGTGCCAGTAGTTTTAACCGGAGCCCGTACGAGCAGTACTTC

v_gene: TRBV9
d_gene: .
abundance: many
len: 17
j_gene: TRBJ2-5
CDR3aa: CASSERGGAQPSETQYF
CDR3nt: TGTGCCAGCAGCGAACGAGGGGGGGCGCAGCCATCGGAGACCCAGTACTTC

v_gene: TRBV6-1
d_gene: .
abundance: many
len: 17
j_gene: TRBJ2-1
CDR3aa: CASSEAGRLISYNEQFF
CDR3nt: TGTGCCAGCAGTGAAGCTGGGAGACTGATCTCCTACAATGAGCAGTTCTTC

v_gene: TRBV20-1
d_gene: TRBD1
abundance: few
len: 13
j_gene: TRBJ2-7
CDR3aa: CSASRQGLSEQYF
CDR3nt: TGCAGTGCTAGCCGACAGGGTTTATCGGAGCAGTACTTC

v_gene: TRBV12-3/TRBV12-4
d_gene: .
abundance: many
len: 17
j_gene: TRBJ2-1
CDR3aa: CASSTLPGQISYNEQFF
CDR3nt: TGTGCCAGCAGCACTTTACCGGGACAAATTTCCTACAATGAGCAGTTCTTC